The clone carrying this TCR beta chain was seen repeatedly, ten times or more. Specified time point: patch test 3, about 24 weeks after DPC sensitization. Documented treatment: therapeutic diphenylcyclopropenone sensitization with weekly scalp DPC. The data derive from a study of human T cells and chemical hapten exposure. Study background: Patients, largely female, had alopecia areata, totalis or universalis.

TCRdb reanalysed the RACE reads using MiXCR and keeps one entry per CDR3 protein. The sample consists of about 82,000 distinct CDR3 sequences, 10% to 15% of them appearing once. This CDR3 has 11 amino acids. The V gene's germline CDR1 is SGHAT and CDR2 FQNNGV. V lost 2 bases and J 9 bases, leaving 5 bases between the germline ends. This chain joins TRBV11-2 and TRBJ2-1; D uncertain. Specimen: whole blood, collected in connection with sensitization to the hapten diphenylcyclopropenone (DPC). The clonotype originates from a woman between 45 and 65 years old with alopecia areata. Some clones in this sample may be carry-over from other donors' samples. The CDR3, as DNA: TGTGCCAGCAGCTTATTCCCTGAGCAGTTCTTC. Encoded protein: CASSLFPEQFF.